This paragraph covers one T cell receptor (beta chain) sequence. Eight reactions per sample, run separately, yielded cDNA. No DNA is given; TCRdb re-called the 5' RACE reads and lists each CDR3 protein once. The table counts over 90,000 distinct CDR3 sequences; 1.5% to 2% lies in the top ten. This CDR3 region has 16 residues. The germline V gene encodes CDR1 KGHDR and CDR2 SFDVKD. This entry is derived from a study of monozygotic twins with inflammatory bowel disease. The clonotype originates from a human donor with ulcerative colitis or Crohn's disease, or a healthy co-twin of an affected twin (not recorded which). The chain employs TRBV24-1 and TRBJ2-3; TCRdb outputs TRBD2, but without DNA this stays unchecked. The sequencing sample was made of blood. CDR3 in amino acids: CATSEASGTSTDTQYF.